The present T cell receptor beta chain was sequenced within a study of cytomegalovirus exposure and HLA in healthy donors. The study ran its PCR with 60 Vbeta and 13 Jbeta primers. Clones were sequenced by immunoSEQ multiplex PCR, and TCRdb holds only the in-frame ones, with some missing. This table has 160,000 or so clones, roughly 78% appearing once. In its sample, this clone was seen once. Sequencing input: PBMCs. The clonotype originates from a middle-aged woman in good health and CMV-seronegative.

The CDR3 DNA follows: TGTGCCAGCAGCCTTGAGCGGGGGCCGACCTACGAGCAGTACTTC. Translating gives CASSLERGPTYEQYF. The gene calls are TRBV9 and TRBJ2-7, with 8 bases aligning to TRBD2. This CDR3 has 15 amino acids. The germline CDR1 and CDR2 sequences are SGDLS and YYNGEE. V lost 4 bases, J lost 2 bases, and 8 bases stayed unmatched. The complete variable domain, with remaining parts taken from reference TRBV9 and TRBJ2-7, reads DSGVTQTPKHLITATGQRVTLRCSPRSGDLSVYWYQQSLDQGLQFLIQYYNGEERAKGNILERFSAQQFPDLHSELNLSSLELGDSALYFCASSLERGPTYEQYFGPGTRLTVT.